This T cell receptor (beta chain) was sequenced during a study of blood T cell repertoires in COVID-19. As for the study in general: There were acute and convalescent COVID-19 samples, and they came from the United States, Italy and Spain. In each case, the material was cDNA or gDNA derived from T cells, B-cell-depleted T cells, or PBMCs.

This CDR3 is built from 12 residues. Germline CDR1 reads MRHNA; CDR2 reads SNTAGT. The germline V and J ends were trimmed by 10 bases and 4 bases, with 14 bases remaining between them. As originally analysed: Estimates of nucleated cell counts were drawn from the amplification of reference gene primers. The method was immunoSEQ multiplex PCR; TCRdb's version includes in-frame clones alone and lacks a portion of them. Clonal size and the V and J genes are those of that table, whereas D and trimming came from the DNA. Of roughly 280,000 clones listed, around 90% were seen once; the top ten hold 2.2%. This clonotype was obtained from a man aged 45-65 years with acute or convalescent COVID-19. The chain has TRBV6-4 and TRBJ2-7; unclear D gene. Input material: peripheral blood. The CDR3 sequence: CATRGGPYEQYF. The CDR3 nucleotides are TGTGCCACCAGAGGCGGCCCATACGAGCAGTACTTC.